The 8 T cell receptor beta chains below all came from one sample that was sequenced in a study of beta chain features in type 1 diabetes. Isolated RNA was reverse transcribed in full, so expressed TCRB transcripts were sequenced. Profiling relied on immunoSEQ multiplex PCR, and the TCRdb table lists in-frame clones only, not all of them. Among around 340,000 clones listed, about 20% were seen once. The sequenced sample was naive CD4+ T cells from blood. These receptors all come from a woman aged 18-35 years in good health.

V and J are TRBV7-3 and TRBJ1-1; a weak D match, TRBD1 (5 bases). Trimming removed 4 bases at V and 1 base at J, with 7 bases between. Germline V gives CDR1 SGHTA, CDR2 FQGTGA. There are 13 residues in the CDR3. The CDR3 here is CASSSGGNTEAFF. CDR3 DNA: TGTGCCAGCAGCTCGGGGGGGAACACTGAAGCTTTCTTT.

On this clone: Within the sample, other DNA sequences also encode this same CDR3. The chain carries TRBV5-4 and TRBJ2-1, with TRBD2 matching 12 bases. The V segment lost 0 bases and the J segment 7 bases; nucleotides outside the gene matches: 2. The CDR3 extends over 15 amino acids. CDR1 is SGHNT and CDR2 is YYREEE in the germline V gene (reference sequence). CDR3: CASSLASGGGNEQFF. As DNA, the CDR3 is TGTGCCAGCAGCTTGGCTAGCGGGGGGGGTAATGAGCAGTTCTTC.

The gene calls are TRBV15 and TRBJ1-5; D is possibly TRBD1 (5 bases). Trimming took 0 bases from V and 3 from J, leaving 9 bases between them. The V gene's germline CDR1 is LNHNV and CDR2 YYDKDF (reference sequence). This CDR3 is 15 amino acids long. DNA of the CDR3: TGTGCCACCAGCAGAGAAGGGGCTCACAATCAGCCCCAGCATTTT. Amino acids: CATSREGAHNQPQHF.

This clone was detected a few times. The chain joins TRBV7-2 to TRBJ2-7; TRBD2 matches at 9 bases. V was clipped by 1 base and J by 3 bases; unmatched bases: 4. The CDR3 covers 15 residues. Germline CDR1 is SGHTA and CDR2 is FQGNSA. DNA for the CDR3: TGTGCCAGCAGCTTAGATAGCGGGGGCCACTACGAGCAGTACTTC. Its protein is CASSLDSGGHYEQYF.

This sequence joins TRBV11-2 and TRBJ2-5; 8 positions agree with TRBD2. The CDR3 is 15 amino acids. Germline V lookup: CDR1 SGHAT, CDR2 FQNNGV. The junction had 12 bases not matched to a gene; V was cut back by 5 bases and J by 7 bases. CDR3 sequence: CASSPIAGRRGTQYF. In DNA form, the CDR3 reads TGTGCCAGCAGCCCGATAGCGGGGCGGCGGGGGACCCAGTACTTC.

V is TRBV9 and J is TRBJ2-5; 12 bases are shared with TRBD2. J was trimmed by 1 base and V by 4 bases; bases with no gene match: 5. Germline CDR1 and CDR2: SGDLS and YYNGEE. CDR3 length: 16 residues. The CDR3: CASSPATSGGQETQYF. The CDR3 DNA reads TGTGCCAGCAGCCCAGCGACTAGCGGGGGCCAAGAGACCCAGTACTTC.

This clone was detected a few times. One junction end disagrees with the germline gene, perhaps due to a read error. V is TRBV11-2 and J is TRBJ1-4; D perhaps matches TRBD1 (5 bases). The CDR3 consists of 13 residues. Germline lookup yields CDR1 SGHAT and CDR2 FQNNGV. CDR3: CASTRGTVEKLFF. The CDR3 nucleotides read TGTGCCAGCACCCGCGGGACGGTTGAAAAATTGTTTTTT. Full variable domain (missing parts from reference TRBV11-2 and TRBJ1-4): EAGVAQSPRYKIIEKRQSVAFWCNPISGHATLYWYQQILGQGPKLLIQFQNNGVVDDSQLPKDRFSAERLKGVDSTLKIQPAKLEDSAVYLCASTRGTVEKLFFGSGTQLSVL.

This clone was picked up a small number of times. J is TRBJ2-1 and V is TRBV29-1; 11 bases align to TRBD2. The CDR3 loop spans 12 amino acids. J lost 7 bases, V lost 7 bases, and 3 bases had no gene match. CDR1 and CDR2 (germline): SQVTM, ANQGSEA. CDR3 sequence: CSARLAGNEQFF. The CDR3, as DNA: TGCAGCGCCAGACTAGCGGGGAATGAGCAGTTCTTC.